A single sample is the source of the 29 T cell receptor beta chains below, sequenced in a study of vaccination effects on CD4 cells after COVID-19. Only in-frame clones appear in the TCRdb table, and some are missing; sequencing was by immunoSEQ multiplex PCR. Of around 45,000 clones in the sample, roughly four fifths were seen once. The antigens of these receptors remain unknown. Viral peptide pool expansion of antigen-specific CD4+ T cells preceded sequencing in the ViraFEST assay. Following an approximately ten-day culture, CD4+ T cells were purified. Vaccine recipients, nucleocapsid antibody negative, had no prior SARS-CoV-2 infection. The material was CD4+ T cells from PBMCs cultured with SARS-CoV-2 spike peptides, obtained before COVID-19 vaccination. These receptors all come from a human donor who received a COVID-19 vaccine.

The rearrangement uses TRBV4-2 and TRBJ1-1, with D unresolved. The CDR3 length is 13 residues. Germline V lookup: CDR1 LGHNA, CDR2 YNFKEQ. Trimming left V 1 base short and J 2 bases short, with 5 bases between. DNA for the CDR3: TGTGCCAGCAGCCAAGTAACTAACACTGAAGCTTTCTTT. Translation gives CASSQVTNTEAFF.

The chain has TRBV7-2 and TRBJ2-7; 8 bases are shared with TRBD1. Germline CDR1 SGHTA, CDR2 FQGNSA. This CDR3 has 13 amino acids. V was pared by 3 bases and J by 7 bases, with 5 bases of the junction left unmatched. The CDR3 DNA is TGTGCCAGCAGCTTTGACAGGGGCAGAGAGCAGTACGTC. As protein: CASSFDRGREQYV.

In its sample, this clone was seen once. The rearrangement uses TRBV2 and TRBJ2-2, with D possibly matching TRBD1 (5 bases). V was pared by 2 bases and J by 5 bases, with 9 bases between. The CDR3 extends over 14 amino acids. Germline V gene data show CDR1 as SNHLY and CDR2 as FYNNEI. CDR3 in DNA: TGTGCCAGCAGTGAACGCAGGGATACCGGGGAGCTGTTTTTT. It is translated as CASSERRDTGELFF.

V is TRBV24-1 and J is TRBJ2-1, with 12 bases fitting TRBD2. The germline V gene has CDR1 KGHDR and CDR2 SFDVKD. After removal of 4 bases from V and 4 bases from J, the junction contained 4 bases not matched to a gene. The CDR3 spans 16 residues. DNA for the CDR3: TGTGCCACCAGTGAACCGACTAGCGGGGGATACAATGAGCAGTTCTTC. This translates into CATSEPTSGGYNEQFF.

This chain connects TRBV9 to TRBJ1-4; 7 bases agree with TRBD1. V gave up 4 bases and J gave up 7 bases; unmatched junction bases: 10. The CDR3 has 15 residues. Per germline, CDR1 SGDLS and CDR2 YYNGEE. This CDR3 reads CASSKSGQGGEKLFF. CDR3 DNA sequence: TGTGCCAGCAGCAAAAGCGGGCAGGGGGGTGAAAAACTGTTTTTT.

This clone came up once. V and J are TRBV15 and TRBJ2-7; no clear D. Germline CDR1 and CDR2: LNHNV and YYDKDF (reference sequence). This CDR3 contains 13 residues. V lost 5 bases and J 4 bases, leaving 12 bases between the germline ends. Here the CDR3 DNA reads TGTGCCACCAGCGACTCGCAGGTGTACGAGCAGTACGTC. Translated: CATSDSQVYEQYV.

In nucleotides, the CDR3 is TGCGCCAGCAGTGAGCCAGGGTATTTGGGAGATACGCAGTATTTT. Protein product: CASSEPGYLGDTQYF. V and J are TRBV10-2 and TRBJ2-3; TRBD1 might be the D (5 bases). The ends were cut back, 2 bases at V and 5 bases at J, with 14 bases in the middle. CDR1 and CDR2 (germline): WSHSY, SAAADI. The CDR3 covers 15 residues.

This CDR3 reads CASSLDRDGTEAFF. CDR3 coding DNA: TGCGCCAGCAGCTTGGACAGGGATGGCACTGAAGCTTTCTTT. V and J are TRBV5-1 and TRBJ1-1; a weak D match, TRBD1 (6 bases). V gave up 0 bases and J gave up 4 bases, with 10 bases separating them. Germline V gene data show CDR1 as SGHRS and CDR2 as YFSETQ. There are 14 residues in the CDR3.

This clone was seen only a few times. The chain has TRBV4-1 and TRBJ1-5, with D uncertain. The CDR3 covers 13 residues. CDR1 and CDR2 (germline): MGHRA, YSYEKL. Trimming took off 1 base at V and 6 bases at J, with 7 bases between the two ends. The CDR3 bases are TGCGCCAGCAGCCAAGGGGATTTTCAGCCCCAGCATTTT. Translating it yields CASSQGDFQPQHF.

V and J are TRBV18 and TRBJ1-5; D call uncertain. CDR3 length: 13 residues. Germline CDR1 reads KGHSH; CDR2 reads LQKENI. The ends were cut back, 3 bases at V and 7 bases at J, with 10 bases in the middle. The CDR3 DNA is TGTGCCAGCTCACCTTCGACTTTCCAGCCCCAGCATTTT. Translating it yields CASSPSTFQPQHF.

Note on this clone: Other DNA sequences in this specimen translate into the identical CDR3. The rearrangement links TRBV5-1 to TRBJ1-1; unclear D gene. The CDR3 sequence is 13 residues long. The germline V gene has CDR1 SGHRS and CDR2 YFSETQ. Trimming cost V 0 bases and J 4 bases, with 7 bases left between them. The chain's CDR3 is CASSLASRTEAFF. Here the CDR3 DNA reads TGCGCCAGCAGCTTGGCCTCTCGCACTGAAGCTTTCTTT.

The chain links TRBV7-3 to TRBJ1-3, with D possibly being TRBD1 (5 bases). Trimming stripped 6 bases from V and 2 bases from J, with 17 bases between. The CDR3 runs to 16 residues. Germline lookup yields CDR1 SGHTA and CDR2 FQGTGA. CDR3 sequence: CASRGRSGPTGNTIYF. The CDR3 DNA follows: TGTGCCAGCAGGGGCCGGTCAGGGCCGACTGGAAACACCATATATTTT.

The rearrangement links TRBV5-5 to TRBJ2-7; no firm D call. Between the trimmed V and J ends, which lost 4 bases and 2 bases, there was a span of 13 bases. The germline V gene encodes CDR1 SGHKS and CDR2 YYEKEE (reference sequence). The CDR3 loop spans 14 amino acids. The CDR3 sequence is CASSPQVGPYEQYV. The DNA for the CDR3 is TGTGCCAGCAGCCCCCAGGTTGGGCCCTACGAGCAGTACGTC.

The sample holds a few counts of this clone. The CDR3 is CASSLMTGTNTEAFF. The CDR3, as DNA: TGCGCCAGCAGCCTGATGACGGGGACAAACACTGAAGCTTTCTTT. V gene TRBV4-1 combines with J gene TRBJ1-1; a possible D gene is TRBD1 (6 bases). Germline V gene lookup returns CDR1 MGHRA and CDR2 YSYEKL. CDR3 size: 15 residues. V was pared by 4 bases and J by 2 bases, with 14 bases between.

The CDR3 coding sequence is TGTGCCAGCAGTGAAGGGACAGGCGGTCAGCCCCAGCATTTT. This translates into CASSEGTGGQPQHF. V usage is TRBV2 and J usage is TRBJ1-5; 7 bases match TRBD1. V lost 1 base, J lost 6 bases, and 3 bases stayed unmatched. Germline V lookup: CDR1 SNHLY, CDR2 FYNNEI. This CDR3 is 14 amino acids long.

The chain employs TRBV5-1 and TRBJ2-5; TRBD1 aligns across 10 bases. CDR3 length: 14 amino acids. From germline, CDR1 is SGHRS and CDR2 YFSETQ. The trim removed 4 bases at V and 3 bases at J, leaving 3 bases unmatched. The CDR3 spells CASSRGTGEETQYF. CDR3 nucleotide sequence: TGCGCCAGCAGCCGTGGGACAGGGGAAGAGACCCAGTACTTC. Drawing the rest from reference TRBV5-1 and TRBJ2-5, the complete variable domain is KAGVTQTPRYLIKTRGQQVTLSCSPISGHRSVSWYQQTPGQGLQFLFEYFSETQRNKGNFPGRFSGRQFSNSRSEMNVSTLELGDSALYLCASSRGTGEETQYFGPGTRLLVL.

The J gene is TRBJ2-7, the V gene TRBV6-1; 8 nucleotides align to TRBD1. This CDR3 spans 13 amino acids. Losses at the gene ends were 5 bases for V and 5 bases for J; bases not matched to a gene: 5. CDR1 is MNHNS, CDR2 SASEGT, per germline. The CDR3 bases are TGTGCCAGCAGTCTGGACAGGGACCACGAGCAGTACGTC. Translated, it gives CASSLDRDHEQYV.

This sequence joins TRBV4-1 and TRBJ2-3; no reliable D call. Between the trimmed V and J ends, which lost 0 bases and 2 bases, there was a span of 6 bases. This CDR3 has 14 residues. In germline, CDR1 is MGHRA, CDR2 YSYEKL. The CDR3 spells CASSQEQHTDTQYF. The CDR3 DNA reads TGCGCCAGCAGCCAAGAACAGCACACAGATACGCAGTATTTT.

This chain connects TRBV7-9 to TRBJ1-4; possible D gene TRBD1, 6 bases. The CDR3 is 16 amino acids. V dropped 7 bases and J dropped 3 bases, with 18 bases sitting between them. Per the germline V gene, CDR1 is SEHNR and CDR2 is FQNEAQ (reference sequence). The CDR3 reads CASIKGDQVSNEKLFF. DNA of the CDR3: TGTGCCAGCATCAAGGGGGACCAGGTATCTAATGAAAAACTGTTTTTT. Filled out from reference TRBV7-9 and TRBJ1-4, the complete variable domain reads DTGVSQNPRHKITKRGQNVTFRCDPISEHNRLYWYRQTLGQGPEFLTYFQNEAQLEKSRLLSDRFSAERPKGSFSTLEIQRTEQGDSAMYLCASIKGDQVSNEKLFFGSGTQLSVL.

The chain employs TRBV6-1 and TRBJ1-6, with D possibly TRBD1 on 5 matching bases. Germline V gene data show CDR1 as MNHNS and CDR2 as SASEGT. The CDR3 loop spans 14 amino acids. Trimming shortened V by 3 bases and J by 7 bases, and 10 bases separated the two germline ends. CDR3 sequence reads: CASSDQGGNSPLHF. The CDR3 coding sequence is TGTGCCAGCAGTGACCAGGGTGGGAATTCACCCCTCCACTTT.

The gene calls are TRBV5-1 and TRBJ1-4, with D hard to call. CDR1 SGHRS and CDR2 YFSETQ come from the germline V gene. The CDR3 is 14 amino acids. V dropped 1 base and J dropped 8 bases, with 12 bases sitting between them. Here the CDR3 reads CASSLSGFGEKLFF. The CDR3 DNA reads TGCGCCAGCAGCTTGAGTGGGTTCGGGGAAAAACTGTTTTTT. The complete variable domain, with remaining parts taken from reference TRBV5-1 and TRBJ1-4, reads KAGVTQTPRYLIKTRGQQVTLSCSPISGHRSVSWYQQTPGQGLQFLFEYFSETQRNKGNFPGRFSGRQFSNSRSEMNVSTLELGDSALYLCASSLSGFGEKLFFGSGTQLSVL.

This clone has a single count. The rearrangement uses TRBV4-3 and TRBJ2-7; 7 bases are a match to TRBD1. V lost 1 base and J lost 1; bases outside the gene matches: 4. Germline CDR1 LGHNA, CDR2 YSLEER. This CDR3 comprises 15 residues. Written as DNA, the CDR3 is TGCGCCAGCAGCCAAGGGAACAGGGGTTCCTACGAGCAGTACGTC. Protein: CASSQGNRGSYEQYV.

This clone was detected only a few times. The chain couples TRBV9 to TRBJ1-3, with 7 nucleotides matching TRBD1. Losses at the gene ends were 3 bases for V and 2 bases for J; bases not matched to a gene: 8. The CDR3 length is 16 residues. Germline V gene sequence: CDR1 SGDLS, CDR2 YYNGEE. For the CDR3, the DNA is TGTGCCAGCAGCGAAAGGACAGGAAAGACTGGAAACACCATATATTTT. Protein product: CASSERTGKTGNTIYF.

The chain uses TRBV5-1 and TRBJ2-1; TRBD2 agrees at 12 bases. The CDR3 contains 18 residues. Germline-derived CDR1 and CDR2 are SGHRS and YFSETQ. After removal of 2 bases from V and 0 bases from J, the junction contained 6 bases not matched to a gene. The CDR3 nucleotides read TGCGCCAGCAGCTTACTAGCGGGGGGCCTTAGCTCCTACAATGAGCAGTTCTTC. It is translated as CASSLLAGGLSSYNEQFF.

The rearrangement links TRBV6-2 or TRBV6-3 to TRBJ2-5, with 11 bases matching TRBD2. The V segment lost 4 bases and the J segment 5 bases; nucleotides outside the gene matches: 6. The CDR3 spans 15 residues. The germline gives CDR1 MNHEY, CDR2 SVGEGT. This CDR3 reads CASSLIAGGVETQYF. CDR3 sequence (DNA): TGTGCCAGCAGTTTGATAGCGGGGGGGGTGGAGACCCAGTACTTC.

The chain couples TRBV7-2 to TRBJ1-5; D is unresolved. The CDR3 runs to 15 residues. V lost 1 base and J lost 0, with 7 bases in between. The germline CDR1 and CDR2 sequences are SGHTA and FQGNSA. In DNA form, the CDR3 reads TGTGCCAGCAGCTTAGGACGGTATAGCAATCAGCCCCAGCATTTT. It encodes CASSLGRYSNQPQHF. The full variable domain, rest sourced from reference TRBV7-2 and TRBJ1-5, is GAGVSQSPSNKVTEKGKDVELRCDPISGHTALYWYRQSLGQGLEFLIYFQGNSAPDKSGLPSDRFSAERTGGSVSTLTIQRTQQEDSAVYLCASSLGRYSNQPQHFGDGTRLSIL.

This clone was detected only once. The V gene is TRBV5-1, the J gene TRBJ1-2; TRBD1 is a possible D gene (5 bases). V was pared by 2 bases and J by 6 bases, with 17 bases between. The CDR3 is made up of 15 amino acids. CDR1 is SGHRS and CDR2 is YFSETQ in the germline V gene. CDR3 sequence (DNA): TGCGCCAGCAGCTTCCGGGACGGCGCTGATGATGGCTACACCTTC. Residues: CASSFRDGADDGYTF. Full variable domain (remainder filled in from reference TRBV5-1 and TRBJ1-2): KAGVTQTPRYLIKTRGQQVTLSCSPISGHRSVSWYQQTPGQGLQFLFEYFSETQRNKGNFPGRFSGRQFSNSRSEMNVSTLELGDSALYLCASSFRDGADDGYTFGSGTRLTVV.

The chain combines TRBV2 with TRBJ1-4, with 7 bases that match TRBD1. The CDR3 runs to 14 residues. The germline gives CDR1 SNHLY, CDR2 FYNNEI. Trimming cost V 9 bases and J 5 bases; bases outside gene matches: 9. CDR3 nucleotide sequence: TGTGCCAGATCCCTAGGACAGGCGAATGAAAAACTGTTTTTT. It translates to CARSLGQANEKLFF.

V is TRBV5-4 and J is TRBJ2-4; D uncertain. The CDR3 has 14 residues. From germline, CDR1 is SGHNT and CDR2 YYREEE (reference sequence). V was clipped by 4 bases and J by 0 bases, with 8 bases between them. CDR3 sequence reads: CASSIQLAKNIQYF. As DNA, the CDR3 is TGTGCCAGCAGCATTCAACTAGCCAAAAACATTCAGTACTTC.